The 10 T cell receptor beta chains below come from one sample, sequenced in a study of response to subunit inactivated influenza vaccine (dated by TCRdb to the late 2010s). The method behind the library was RT-PCR. Sequencer: Illumina HiSeq 2500. The public reads were reanalyzed by TCRdb: fastp trimming at Q25, MiXCR alignment, in-frame beta chains only. Every entry covers one CDR3 protein and lists the most common genes and DNA from its rows. This sample gives roughly 700,000 distinct CDR3 sequences in total; around 14% of them show up just once. The ten biggest clones cover around 7.3% of the sample. This specimen consisted of PBMCs from blood, obtained less than 15 days before vaccination. These receptors came from a man between 45 and 60 years old who received an inactivated influenza vaccine. Donor details come from another sample of the same person, matched by shared clones.

A few counts support this clonotype. The V gene is TRBV7-9, the J gene TRBJ2-5; D not resolved. Trimming cost V 1 base and J 5 bases, with 14 bases left between them. The CDR3 consists of 15 residues. From germline, CDR1 is SEHNR and CDR2 FQNEAQ (reference sequence). CDR3 sequence (DNA): TGTGCCAGCAGCTTAGGGTGGAAGCCGGTCGAGACCCAGTACTTC. Protein: CASSLGWKPVETQYF.

CDR3 loop: CATGSPTGSGNTIYF. For the CDR3, the DNA is TGTGCCACCGGCTCTCCGACGGGCTCTGGAAACACCATATATTTT. This sequence joins TRBV28 and TRBJ1-3; D uncertain. V shed 10 bases and J shed 0 bases, with 16 bases lying between them. This CDR3 comprises 15 residues. The germline V gene encodes CDR1 MDHEN and CDR2 SYDVKM.

This clonotype was recorded a few times. This chain uses TRBV7-2 with TRBJ1-3; D not resolved. V was trimmed by 0 bases and J by 0 bases, leaving 6 bases between them. CDR3 length: 15 amino acids. The germline CDR1 and CDR2 sequences are SGHTA and FQGNSA. CDR3 amino acids: CASSLAAVSGNTIYF. The DNA of the CDR3 is TGTGCCAGCAGCTTAGCTGCCGTCTCTGGAAACACCATATATTTT.

In its sample, this clonotype was seen a few times. The chain employs TRBV4-2 and TRBJ2-7; 10 positions match TRBD2. This CDR3 has 16 amino acids. The germline gives CDR1 LGHNA, CDR2 YNFKEQ. The V gene end was trimmed by 3 bases and the J gene end by 3 bases; junction bases not matched to a gene: 8. CDR3 nucleotide sequence: TGTGCCAGCAGCCAGAAGACTAGCGGGTTCAGCTACGAGCAGTACTTC. Translated: CASSQKTSGFSYEQYF.

The CDR3 loop is CASRSYRTLAGGPSGELFF. The CDR3 coding sequence is TGTGCCAGCAGAAGCTACAGGACCTTAGCGGGGGGGCCGTCCGGGGAGCTGTTTTTT. The V and J genes are TRBV11-2 and TRBJ2-2, with 11 bases that match TRBD2. CDR3 length: 19 residues. The germline V gene has CDR1 SGHAT and CDR2 FQNNGV. V lost 6 bases to trimming and J lost 6 bases; unmatched junction nucleotides: 18.

This clonotype showed up just a few times. The rearrangement links TRBV7-2 to TRBJ1-2; D is unclear. In germline, CDR1 is SGHTA, CDR2 FQGNSA. This CDR3 region has 15 residues. V was shortened by 0 bases and J by 3 bases, with 11 bases between the two germline ends. CDR3 region: CASSLALRGHYGYTF. DNA of the CDR3: TGTGCCAGCAGCTTAGCGTTACGGGGTCACTATGGCTACACCTTC.

The rearrangement uses TRBV3-1 and TRBJ2-1; either TRBD1 or TRBD2 may supply D (6 bases each). The V end was cut by 1 base, the J end by 3 bases, with 13 bases between. The CDR3 totals 16 residues. Germline V gene data show CDR1 as LGHDT and CDR2 as YNNKEL (reference sequence). The CDR3: CASSQVGGGLYNEQFF. The CDR3 DNA reads as TGTGCCAGCAGCCAAGTAGGGGGAGGACTCTACAATGAGCAGTTCTTC.

This clonotype came up many times. The rearrangement joins TRBV27 to TRBJ2-1; a possible D gene is TRBD1 (5 bases). There are 17 residues in the CDR3. With 2 bases removed from V and 0 bases from J, the gap between germline ends came to 14 bases. Germline V gives CDR1 MNHEY, CDR2 SMNVEV (reference sequence). In DNA form, the CDR3 reads TGTGCCAGCAGTTTAGGGTCAGGGCTGAGCTCCTACAATGAGCAGTTCTTC. It translates to CASSLGSGLSSYNEQFF.

The chain recombines TRBV20-1 with TRBJ1-1; D not certain. V was clipped by 2 bases and J by 3 bases, with 1 base between them. CDR1 is DFQATT and CDR2 is SNEGSKA in the germline V gene (reference sequence). CDR3 size: 10 residues. The CDR3 region is CSARYTEAFF. The CDR3 DNA reads as TGCAGTGCTAGATACACTGAAGCTTTCTTT.

This clonotype was detected only a few times. J is TRBJ2-5 and V is TRBV20-1; the D gene is possibly TRBD1 (6 bases). Germline assignment: CDR1 DFQATT and CDR2 SNEGSKA (reference sequence). Trimming removed 3 bases at V and 0 bases at J, with 8 bases between. The CDR3 is 13 amino acids. The DNA of the CDR3 is TGCAGTGCTAGCGGACAGTACCAAGAGACCCAGTACTTC. Translating it yields CSASGQYQETQYF.